What follows are 28 T cell receptor beta chains derived from one specimen sequenced in a study of blood T cells in healthy people across ages. Through a sample-barcoded 5' primer and a J-beta primer mix, a second PCR was run for about 6 to 11 cycles. MiXCR, run by TCRdb on the 5' RACE reads, gives a single entry per CDR3 protein. The sample contains around 990,000 distinct CDR3 sequences, approximately 25% of which appear only once. These sequences were also reported in another study, on T cells of mothers and their children.

Sequencing used blood. Source of these receptors: a girl aged 2 to 10 in good health.

This clonotype was seen a few times. The chain has TRBV12-3 or TRBV12-4 and TRBJ2-5; TRBD2 agrees at 15 bases. The DNA end favors TRBJ2-1, so the J call may be wrong. The CDR3 has 15 residues. CDR3 sequence reads: CATKGLAGGPDEQFF. CDR3 nucleotides: TGTGCCACCAAAGGACTAGCGGGGGGGCCCGATGAGCAGTTCTTC.

This clonotype was seen at least ten times. This chain uses TRBV24-1 with TRBJ2-5, with 10 bases identical to TRBD1. This CDR3 has 16 amino acids. Germline V gives CDR1 KGHDR, CDR2 SFDVKD. Trimming removed 4 bases from V and 5 bases from J; junction bases left unmatched: 9. CDR3 bases: TGTGCCACCAGTGACCTGACAGGGGGCGAGGGGGAGACCCAGTACTTC. Amino acids: CATSDLTGGEGETQYF.

This chain connects TRBV12-3 or TRBV12-4 to TRBJ2-4; TRBD1 matches 7 bases. The CDR3 consists of 17 residues. V trimming: 6 bases; J trimming: 3 bases; junction bases outside the gene matches: 14. The CDR3: CASRESPGQNYKNIQYF. CDR3 sequence (DNA): TGTGCCAGCAGGGAATCGCCGGGACAGAATTACAAAAACATTCAGTACTTC.

V is TRBV14 and J is TRBJ1-1; tentatively, D is TRBD1 (5 bases). The CDR3 consists of 15 residues. V was trimmed by 0 bases and J by 5 bases, leaving 13 bases between them. Germline CDR1 is SGHDN and CDR2 is FVKESK. CDR3 nucleotide sequence: TGTGCCAGCAGCCAAGAGGGGGTCGGATGGACTGAAGCTTTCTTT. It translates to CASSQEGVGWTEAFF.

Comments on this clonotype: At one boundary the junction diverges from the germline segment, which might be a read error. This rearrangement joins TRBV29-1 to TRBJ1-4; a weak D match, TRBD1 (5 bases). CDR1 SQVTM and CDR2 ANQGSEA come from the germline V gene. The CDR3 runs 12 residues. The CDR3 loop reads CSVEGDEEKLVF. CDR3 sequence (DNA): TGCAGCGTTGAGGGGGACGAAGAAAAACTGGTTTTT. Combining the CDR3 with reference TRBV29-1 and TRBJ1-4 gives the whole variable domain SAVISQKPSRDICQRGTSLTIQCQVDSQVTMMFWYRQQPGQSLTLIATANQGSEATYESGFVIDKFPISRPNLTFSTLTVSNMSPEDSSIYLCSVEGDEEKLVFGSGTQLSVL.

This clonotype has more than one count but fewer than ten. The chain links TRBV10-3 to TRBJ2-7; D is perhaps TRBD2 (6 bases). The V gene's germline CDR1 is ENHRY and CDR2 SYGVKD. The germline V and J ends were trimmed by 2 bases and 0 bases, with 14 bases remaining between them. This CDR3 comprises 16 residues. CDR3 coding DNA: TGTGCCATCAGTGAGAGACTAGTACCTCGCTCCTACGAGCAGTACTTC. Its translation: CAISERLVPRSYEQYF.

J is TRBJ1-6 and V is TRBV7-9; 10 nucleotides agree with TRBD1. Germline values: CDR1 SEHNR, CDR2 FQNEAQ (reference sequence). V lost 3 bases to trimming and J lost 10 bases; unmatched junction nucleotides: 9. The CDR3 extends over 16 amino acids. For the CDR3, the DNA is TGTGCCAGCAGCTTTCGTCCCGGGACAGGGGTGTCACCCCTCCACTTT. Translating gives CASSFRPGTGVSPLHF.

To note about this clonotype: This likely comes from a read error, as the CDR3 has no conserved phenylalanine or tryptophan at its end. The genes are TRBV7-9 and TRBJ2-5, with 10 nucleotides matching TRBD1. TRBJ2-1 matches the DNA end more closely, so the J call is doubtful. CDR1 is SEHNR, CDR2 FQNEAQ, per germline (reference sequence). The CDR3 is 15 amino acids. In DNA form, the CDR3 reads TGTGCCACTACGGGCCGGGACAGGGGAGAGGTTGAGCAGTTCCTC. Translating it yields CATTGRDRGEVEQFL.

There are a few counts of this clonotype. V usage is TRBV12-3 or TRBV12-4 and J usage is TRBJ1-1; a possible D gene is TRBD1 (5 bases). The length of the CDR3 is 14 residues. Trimming stripped 6 bases from V and 1 base from J, with 12 bases between. CDR3 nucleotide sequence: TGTGCCAGCAGGAAAACTACAGGGAACACTGAAGCTTTCTTT. Translated, it gives CASRKTTGNTEAFF.

This clonotype was detected a few times. Germline and junction disagree at one end, which may indicate a read error. The rearrangement joins TRBV12-3 or TRBV12-4 to TRBJ2-5; D unclear. The CDR3 length is 12 residues. CDR3 protein: CASSYLSLDLFF. The CDR3 nucleotides are TGTGCCAGCAGTTATCTCTCGTTGGACCTCTTCTTC.

This clonotype was counted between two and nine times. The chain joins TRBV29-1 to TRBJ2-7; no clear D. This CDR3 region has 14 residues. Germline V gene sequence: CDR1 SQVTM, CDR2 ANQGSEA. Trimming stripped 6 bases from V and 2 bases from J, with 17 bases between. Here the CDR3 reads CSVRSDSRAYEQYF. The CDR3 bases are TGCAGCGTCCGTTCAGACTCCCGGGCCTACGAGCAGTACTTC.

The chain links TRBV12-3 or TRBV12-4 to TRBJ2-7; 8 nucleotides agree with TRBD1. This CDR3 comprises 15 residues. The trim removed 9 bases at V and 0 bases at J, leaving 10 bases unmatched. This chain's CDR3 is CASRTGQASSYEQYF. As DNA, the CDR3 is TGTGCCAGTCGCACGGGACAGGCGAGCTCCTACGAGCAGTACTTC.

The gene calls are TRBV3-1 and TRBJ2-5; D not resolved. The CDR3 consists of 18 residues. V gave up 5 bases and J gave up 0 bases, with 22 bases separating them. Germline CDR1 and CDR2: LGHDT and YNNKEL (reference sequence). The CDR3 region is CASSAAQNSLRYQETQYF. The DNA for the CDR3 is TGTGCCAGCAGCGCCGCCCAAAATTCATTACGGTACCAAGAGACCCAGTACTTC.

The V and J genes are TRBV6-1 and TRBJ2-5; 10 bases line up with TRBD1. CDR3 length: 15 residues. V gave up 6 bases and J gave up 5 bases; unmatched junction bases: 9. Germline lookup yields CDR1 MNHNS and CDR2 SASEGT. CDR3 region: CASSPGTGDMETQYF. CDR3 nucleotide sequence: TGTGCCAGCAGCCCCGGGACAGGGGATATGGAGACCCAGTACTTC.

The chain is built from TRBV29-1 and TRBJ2-1; D is possibly TRBD1 (6 bases). Trimming left V 0 bases short and J 5 bases short, with 8 bases between. The CDR3 covers 13 residues. Germline V CDR1 and CDR2: SQVTM, ANQGSEA. The DNA of the CDR3 is TGCAGCGTTGAAGATACAGGGAACAATGAGCAGTTCTTC. Amino acid sequence: CSVEDTGNNEQFF.

This clonotype showed up just a few times. The chain recombines TRBV10-2 with TRBJ2-1; 11 nucleotides line up with TRBD2. Germline V gives CDR1 WSHSY, CDR2 SAAADI. This CDR3 contains 15 residues. The J segment lost 9 bases and the V segment lost 7 bases, leaving 11 bases of the junction unmatched. The CDR3 region has the DNA TGCGCCAGCATCCCGACTAGCGGGAATGGTAGTGAGCAGTTCTTC. This codes for CASIPTSGNGSEQFF.

This clonotype showed up just a few times. The chain is built from TRBV2 and TRBJ2-7; 7 bases match TRBD2. The ends lost 6 bases at V and 3 bases at J; junction bases unmatched: 11. This CDR3 contains 15 residues. CDR1 is SNHLY and CDR2 is FYNNEI in the germline V gene. The CDR3 DNA reads as TGTGCCAGCAGACCCGGGACTACAACCCGCTACGAGCAGTACTTC. This sequence encodes CASRPGTTTRYEQYF.

The gene calls are TRBV20-1 and TRBJ2-7; D not certain. The CDR3 length is 12 residues. CDR1 is DFQATT, CDR2 SNEGSKA, per germline (reference sequence). V lost 0 bases to trimming and J lost 3 bases, with 6 bases between them. The CDR3 sequence is CSAREAHYEQYF. The CDR3 DNA reads as TGCAGTGCTAGAGAGGCACACTACGAGCAGTACTTC.

Points on this clonotype: The junction differs from germline at one of its ends, possibly a read error. The chain joins TRBV6-1 to TRBJ2-6; D is unclear. Germline lookup yields CDR1 MNHNS and CDR2 SASEGT. The CDR3 length is 9 residues. In DNA, the CDR3 is TGTGCCAGCAGCCAACGATTCGGGTTC. Its protein is CASSQRFGF.

The chain links TRBV7-3 to TRBJ2-1; the match to TRBD2 covers 10 bases. The CDR3 is 15 amino acids. Germline loops: CDR1 SGHTA, CDR2 FQGTGA. After removal of 5 bases from V and 8 bases from J, the junction contained 9 bases not matched to a gene. In DNA, the CDR3 is TGTGCCAGCAGCCCTCTAGCGGGAGTGGCCCATGAGCAGTTCTTC. It translates to CASSPLAGVAHEQFF.

In this sample, this clonotype turned up a few times. This chain links TRBV7-9 with TRBJ1-6; D ambiguous. The CDR3 totals 14 residues. The V and J ends lost 3 bases and 9 bases respectively, with 12 bases between them. Per the germline V gene, CDR1 is SEHNR and CDR2 is FQNEAQ (reference sequence). This CDR3 reads CASSLSVDVSPLHF. The CDR3 nucleotides are TGTGCCAGCAGCTTGTCGGTGGACGTTTCACCCCTCCACTTT.

This sequence joins TRBV7-9 and TRBJ2-2; D is unresolved. The germline V and J ends were trimmed by 1 base and 4 bases, with 13 bases remaining between them. This CDR3 has 16 residues. CDR1 and CDR2 (germline): SEHNR, FQNEAQ (reference sequence). CDR3 in amino acids: CASSLGKPDGTGELFF. CDR3 nucleotides: TGTGCCAGCAGCTTAGGGAAACCGGATGGCACCGGGGAGCTGTTTTTT.

The genes are TRBV29-1 and TRBJ2-7, with D possibly matching TRBD1 (6 bases). This CDR3 is built from 12 residues. Germline CDR1 is SQVTM and CDR2 is ANQGSEA. The V end was cut by 6 bases, the J end by 4 bases, with 13 bases between. CDR3 coding DNA: TGCAGCGTAGTTAAGGACAGTTACGAGCAGTACTTC. As protein: CSVVKDSYEQYF.

This chain connects TRBV12-3 or TRBV12-4 to TRBJ2-7, with 7 bases identical to TRBD1. The CDR3 consists of 13 residues. The ends lost 6 bases at V and 5 bases at J; junction bases unmatched: 7. The CDR3 bases are TGTGCCAGCAGCGGGACAGCTCCCCACGAGCAGTACTTC. It yields the protein CASSGTAPHEQYF.

V usage is TRBV20-1 and J usage is TRBJ2-1; maybe TRBD2 (5 bases). The CDR3 totals 15 residues. Deletions cut 5 bases from V and 9 bases from J, with 23 bases between. The germline CDR1 and CDR2 sequences are DFQATT and SNEGSKA (reference sequence). Here the CDR3 DNA reads TGCAGTGCTGGTCTTAGCGCCTTCATACGTATTGAGCAGTTCTTC. Its protein product is CSAGLSAFIRIEQFF.

The V gene is TRBV6-5, the J gene TRBJ1-4; D remains unclear. Per germline, CDR1 MNHEY and CDR2 SVGAGI. V lost 5 bases, J lost 6 bases, and 16 bases lay in between. The CDR3 runs 15 residues. This CDR3 reads CASSPLRSADEKLFF. The CDR3 coding sequence is TGTGCCAGCAGTCCCCTAAGGTCTGCCGATGAAAAACTGTTTTTT.

There are a few counts of this clonotype. This chain links TRBV7-6 with TRBJ2-5; D may be TRBD2 (6 bases). Germline V lookup: CDR1 SGHVS, CDR2 FNYEAQ. The CDR3 contains 16 residues. The V and J ends lost 1 base and 7 bases respectively, with 19 bases between them. For the CDR3, the DNA is TGTGCCAGCAGCTTAGGGGGACTCGCTGCTGGTGGGACCCAGTACTTC. The encoded protein is CASSLGGLAAGGTQYF.

The rearrangement joins TRBV28 to TRBJ2-5; tentatively, D is TRBD1 (6 bases). Germline-derived CDR1 and CDR2 are MDHEN and SYDVKM. Trimming shortened V by 5 bases and J by 2 bases, and 18 bases separated the two germline ends. This CDR3 is built from 16 residues. The CDR3 DNA reads as TGTGCCAGCAGTCCTCTCCAGGGGAATCAGCAAGAGACCCAGTACTTC. Translated, it gives CASSPLQGNQQETQYF.